This T cell receptor beta chain was captured by sequencing in a study of blood T cell repertoires in COVID-19. Across the whole study: COVID-19 samples collected from the United States, Italy and Spain covered acute and convalescent phases. PBMCs, B-cell-depleted T cells, or T cells provided the cDNA or gDNA that made up the material.

In the original processing: Estimates of nucleated cell counts were drawn from the amplification of reference gene primers. Profiling relied on immunoSEQ multiplex PCR, and the TCRdb table lists in-frame clones only, not all of them. Clone size and the V and J calls come from that table; the DNA yielded D and trimming. Among tens of thousands of clones listed, approximately 88% were seen once. Germline assignment: CDR1 MGHRA and CDR2 YSYEKL. The CDR3 sequence is 13 residues long. V was pared by 0 bases and J by 9 bases, with 6 bases between. The sequence derives from a woman older than 75 with acute or convalescent COVID-19. The gene calls are TRBV4-1 and TRBJ1-6, with D uncertain. Sequencing was carried out using peripheral blood. The DNA of the CDR3 is TGCGCCAGCAGCCAAGAAGGCGGTTCACCCCTCCACTTT. Its translation is CASSQEGGSPLHF.